This entry concerns a single TCR beta chain. This sample is drawn from a study of blood T cell repertoires in COVID-19. Across the study: Samples taken during acute and convalescent COVID-19 were collected in the United States, Italy and Spain. Nucleic acid was either cDNA or gDNA, and it came from T cells, B-cell-depleted T cells, or PBMCs.

The V and J ends lost 4 bases and 0 bases respectively, with 10 bases between them. The CDR3 loop spans 15 amino acids. Germline V gene lookup returns CDR1 SGHDT and CDR2 YYEEEE. As processed by the authors: Amplification with reference gene primers provided the estimates of nucleated cell counts. Sequencing was performed with immunoSEQ multiplex PCR; in TCRdb, only in-frame clones are kept and a portion is missing. V and J calls and clone size follow that table, whereas D and trimming were derived from the DNA. The data show 99,000 or so clones, around 90% seen once. The receptor comes from a human donor in a cohort sampled during active COVID-19. Sequenced: peripheral blood. This chain joins TRBV5-6 and TRBJ2-2; D remains ambiguous. CDR3 sequence reads: CASSQVGSNTGELFF. The CDR3 region has the DNA TGTGCCAGCAGCCAAGTCGGGTCGAACACCGGGGAGCTGTTTTTT.